The next 14 T cell receptor beta chains were all read from a single sample in a study of blood T cells in healthy people across ages. Through a sample-barcoded 5' primer and a J-beta primer mix, a second PCR was run for roughly 7 to 12 cycles. TCRdb re-analysed the 5' RACE reads in MiXCR, keeping a single row per CDR3 protein. The table includes around 780,000 distinct CDR3 sequences, approximately 24% detected once. These data were also filed under a second study, of T cells of mothers and their children.

Sample: blood. These receptors were obtained from a boy between 10 and 17 years old in good health.

Only one count was recorded for this clonotype. The chain uses TRBV20-1 and TRBJ2-5; TRBD1 or TRBD2 may be the D gene (5 bases each). The end of the DNA is better explained by TRBJ2-7, so the J call may be wrong. The germline gives CDR1 DFQATT, CDR2 SNEGSKA (reference sequence). CDR3 length equals 13 residues. The CDR3, as DNA: TGCAGTGCCGAGGGGAACAGAGACTACGAGCAGTACTTC. Translating gives CSAEGNRDYEQYF.

V usage is TRBV5-1 and J usage is TRBJ1-1, with a possible D match to TRBD1 (5 bases). The CDR3 consists of 14 residues. Trimming removed 6 bases from V and 3 bases from J, with 15 bases in between. The V gene's germline CDR1 is SGHRS and CDR2 YFSETQ. The DNA of the CDR3 is TGCGCCAGCACCCTCCAGGGAAGGTACACTGAAGCTTTCTTT. It translates to CASTLQGRYTEAFF.

J is TRBJ2-5 and V is TRBV27; 7 nucleotides line up with TRBD1. Germline V gives CDR1 MNHEY, CDR2 SMNVEV (reference sequence). CDR3 length: 15 amino acids. Losses at the gene ends were 5 bases for V and 2 bases for J; bases not matched to a gene: 8. The CDR3 protein is CASSDSRQGQETQYF. The CDR3 nucleotides read TGTGCCAGCAGTGATTCCCGACAGGGTCAAGAGACCCAGTACTTC.

This sequence joins TRBV24-1 and TRBJ2-1, with TRBD1 matching 8 bases. Germline CDR1 and CDR2: KGHDR and SFDVKD. The CDR3 covers 15 residues. V was clipped by 8 bases and J by 7 bases; unmatched bases: 12. CDR3 nucleotide sequence: TGTGCCACCACCTCAGACAGGGGCGAGGGAAATGAGCAGTTCTTC. It specifies CATTSDRGEGNEQFF.

This clonotype was picked up a small number of times. The chain employs TRBV15 and TRBJ2-4; D remains ambiguous. The V gene lost 3 bases and the J gene lost 0 bases, with 9 bases spanning the gap. CDR3 length equals 15 residues. Germline V CDR1 and CDR2: LNHNV, YYDKDF (reference sequence). The CDR3 protein is CATSSLPLAKNIQYF. The CDR3 nucleotides are TGTGCCACCAGCAGCCTACCCTTAGCCAAAAACATTCAGTACTTC.

This clonotype appeared once. CDR3 amino acids: CASSLKYDEQFF. CDR3 sequence (DNA): TGTGCCAGCAGCTTAAAGTATGATGAGCAGTTCTTC. The chain recombines TRBV7-9 with TRBJ2-1; the D is unclear. This CDR3 is built from 12 residues. Germline CDR1 SEHNR, CDR2 FQNEAQ (reference sequence). Trimming took off 2 bases at V and 8 bases at J, with 7 bases between the two ends.

V is TRBV27 and J is TRBJ2-5; 9 bases match TRBD2. The J call is doubtful: the DNA matches TRBJ2-1 better. Germline V gene lookup returns CDR1 MNHEY and CDR2 SMNVEV (reference sequence). CDR3 length equals 15 residues. The CDR3 protein is CASSWRGGRYNEQFF. CDR3 nucleotide sequence: TGTGCCAGCAGTTGGCGGGGGGGCCGCTACAATGAGCAGTTCTTC.

This chain joins TRBV30 and TRBJ1-1, with a tentative D call TRBD1 (6 bases). This CDR3 region has 13 residues. Germline-derived CDR1 and CDR2 are GTSNPN and SVGIG (reference sequence). V gave up 5 bases and J gave up 0 bases, with 10 bases separating them. The CDR3 reads CAWATGMNTEAFF. The CDR3 DNA is TGTGCCTGGGCGACAGGCATGAACACTGAAGCTTTCTTT.

This clonotype was counted a few times. The V call is TRBV18, the J call TRBJ1-4; D unclear. V was trimmed by 5 bases and J by 4 bases, leaving 11 bases between them. Germline CDR1 is KGHSH and CDR2 is LQKENI. This CDR3 is built from 14 residues. In nucleotides, the CDR3 is TGTGCCAGCTCAAACCCCGGAGGTAATGAAAAACTGTTTTTT. Its protein is CASSNPGGNEKLFF.

CDR3 amino acids: CASSFGTQKGEQYF. The CDR3 DNA sequence: TGTGCCAGCAGCTTTGGGACTCAGAAGGGCGAGCAGTACTTC. The chain is built from TRBV11-1 and TRBJ2-7, with D tentatively TRBD2 (6 bases). Germline-derived CDR1 and CDR2 are SGHAT and FQDESV (reference sequence). The CDR3 spans 14 residues. V was shortened by 3 bases and J by 6 bases, with 15 bases between the two germline ends.

A single count supports this clonotype. The V call is TRBV7-9, the J call TRBJ2-1; 8 nucleotides align to TRBD1. CDR1 and CDR2 from the germline V gene are SEHNR and FQNEAQ (reference sequence). Unmatched junction bases numbered 5, after V lost 5 bases and J lost 5 bases. The CDR3 is 14 amino acids. The DNA for the CDR3 is TGTGCCAGCAGCCTTCAGGGGGCCCACAATGAGCAGTTCTTC. Amino acids: CASSLQGAHNEQFF. Looking up the rest from reference TRBV7-9 and TRBJ2-1 gives the full variable domain: DTGVSQNPRHKITKRGQNVTFRCDPISEHNRLYWYRQTLGQGPEFLTYFQNEAQLEKSRLLSDRFSAERPKGSFSTLEIQRTEQGDSAMYLCASSLQGAHNEQFFGPGTRLTVL.

There are a few counts of this clonotype. The junction shows a germline mismatch at one end, possibly a read error. CDR3 region: CASGAAYDEQFF. CDR3 coding DNA: TGTGCCAGCGGAGCAGCCTACGATGAGCAGTTCTTC. This rearrangement joins TRBV7-9 to TRBJ2-7; D ambiguous. The closer fit of TRBJ2-1 to the DNA end suggests the J call may be wrong. Germline CDR1 reads SEHNR; CDR2 reads FQNEAQ (reference sequence). This CDR3 has 12 amino acids.

The sample holds one count of this clonotype. The chain carries TRBV12-3 or TRBV12-4 and TRBJ2-4; D is perhaps TRBD1 (5 bases). V lost 3 bases, J lost 6 bases, and 9 bases lay in between. This CDR3 has 13 amino acids. DNA for the CDR3: TGTGCCAGCAGTTTGGCAGGGATAAACATTCAGTACTTC. Its translation is CASSLAGINIQYF.

The rearrangement links TRBV7-9 to TRBJ2-1; 9 bases map to TRBD1. V dropped 3 bases and J dropped 7; count of bases not matched to a gene: 4. Germline V gene data show CDR1 as SEHNR and CDR2 as FQNEAQ (reference sequence). CDR3 size: 14 residues. The CDR3: CASSFRQGVNEQFF. CDR3 DNA: TGTGCCAGCAGCTTCAGACAGGGGGTTAATGAGCAGTTCTTC. Drawing the rest from reference TRBV7-9 and TRBJ2-1, the complete variable domain is DTGVSQNPRHKITKRGQNVTFRCDPISEHNRLYWYRQTLGQGPEFLTYFQNEAQLEKSRLLSDRFSAERPKGSFSTLEIQRTEQGDSAMYLCASSFRQGVNEQFFGPGTRLTVL.